The 23 T cell receptor beta chains presented below share a single source sample, sequenced in a study of control samples from healthy donors and cancer patients. Measured with immunoSEQ multiplex PCR; TCRdb has only the in-frame clones, and not every one. This sample has around 120,000 clones, with more than 70% found just once. Input material: blood. The receptors originated from a woman aged 70 to 79 in good health.

The CDR3: CATSDSGQGRAGELFF. CDR3 DNA: TGTGCCACCAGTGACTCCGGACAGGGAAGGGCCGGGGAGCTGTTTTTT. The chain couples TRBV24-1 to TRBJ2-2, with 8 bases that match TRBD1. The CDR3 runs 16 residues. Germline V gene data show CDR1 as KGHDR and CDR2 as SFDVKD. Germline trimming cut 4 bases from V and 6 bases from J; bases unmatched to any gene: 9.

The CDR3 spells CASSPLMAGGGDTQYF. In DNA, the CDR3 is TGTGCCAGCAGCCCCCTAATGGCGGGGGGGGGAGATACGCAGTATTTT. The chain is built from TRBV2 and TRBJ2-3, with TRBD2 matching over 9 bases. CDR1 and CDR2 (germline): SNHLY, FYNNEI. Losses at the gene ends were 6 bases for V and 5 bases for J; bases not matched to a gene: 12. The CDR3 runs to 16 residues.

For the CDR3, the DNA is TGTGCCAGCTCCCTCGGAAGGCAGACAGCCAACACTGAAGCTTTCTTT. Residues: CASSLGRQTANTEAFF. The chain uses TRBV18 and TRBJ1-1; perhaps TRBD1 as D (5 bases). Germline values: CDR1 KGHSH, CDR2 LQKENI. The CDR3 loop spans 16 amino acids. Between the trimmed V and J ends, which lost 6 bases and 2 bases, there was a span of 19 bases.

Remarks on this clone: Different DNA sequences within this sample yield the same CDR3. The CDR3 sequence: CASSPPSTDTQYF. CDR3 nucleotides: TGTGCCAGCTCACCACCCAGCACAGATACGCAGTATTTT. The chain links TRBV18 to TRBJ2-3, with unresolved D. Trimming took 0 bases from V and 0 from J, leaving 1 base between them. CDR3 length: 13 amino acids. Germline assignment: CDR1 KGHSH and CDR2 LQKENI.

The genes are TRBV9 and TRBJ2-5, with a possible D match to TRBD1 (6 bases). The ends were cut back, 0 bases at V and 4 bases at J, with 13 bases in the middle. Germline CDR1 is SGDLS and CDR2 is YYNGEE. There are 15 residues in the CDR3. This chain's CDR3 is CASSVEGTTGETQYF. The CDR3 nucleotides read TGTGCCAGCAGCGTAGAAGGGACAACCGGAGAGACCCAGTACTTC.

This clone was picked up one time. The chain links TRBV7-3 to TRBJ2-5; D is possibly TRBD1 or TRBD2 (6 bases each). Trimming took off 2 bases at V and 1 base at J, with 17 bases between the two ends. The length of the CDR3 is 17 residues. Germline assignment: CDR1 SGHTA and CDR2 FQGTGA. Here the CDR3 DNA reads TGTGCCAGCAGCTTAGGGGGGCGCGGGCTGCCCCAAGAGACCCAGTACTTC. This encodes CASSLGGRGLPQETQYF.

The V and J genes are TRBV7-2 and TRBJ1-1; possibly TRBD1 for D (5 bases). Germline V gene lookup returns CDR1 SGHTA and CDR2 FQGNSA. The CDR3 is made up of 14 amino acids. The ends were cut back, 2 bases at V and 1 base at J, with 8 bases in the middle. CDR3 in DNA: TGTGCCAGCAGCTTAATTACAGGGAACACTGAAGCTTTCTTT. Translating it yields CASSLITGNTEAFF. The full variable domain, completed using reference TRBV7-2 and TRBJ1-1, is GAGVSQSPSNKVTEKGKDVELRCDPISGHTALYWYRQSLGQGLEFLIYFQGNSAPDKSGLPSDRFSAERTGGSVSTLTIQRTQQEDSAVYLCASSLITGNTEAFFGQGTRLTVV.

This chain links TRBV2 with TRBJ2-3, with 13 bases that match TRBD2. The CDR3 runs to 16 residues. The V and J ends lost 2 bases and 3 bases, in that order; junction bases with no gene match: 2. Germline-derived CDR1 and CDR2 are SNHLY and FYNNEI. The CDR3: CASSETSGGATDTQYF. CDR3 nucleotides: TGTGCCAGCAGTGAAACTAGCGGGGGGGCTACAGATACGCAGTATTTT.

This clone came up once. V usage is TRBV18 and J usage is TRBJ2-5; TRBD1 matches at 11 bases. V lost 3 bases to trimming and J lost 1 base; unmatched junction nucleotides: 1. CDR3 length: 15 amino acids. CDR1 and CDR2 (germline): KGHSH, LQKENI. The CDR3 DNA reads as TGTGCCAGCTCACCCGGACAGGGGGCCCAAGAGACCCAGTACTTC. Translated: CASSPGQGAQETQYF.

V usage is TRBV3-1 (or the pseudogene TRBV3-2) and J usage is TRBJ2-5, with 9 bases lining up with TRBD2. The CDR3 has 14 residues. Germline loops: CDR1 LGHDT, CDR2 YNNKEL (reference sequence). Trimming removed 4 bases from V and 5 bases from J; junction bases left unmatched: 5. The CDR3 DNA is TGTGCCAGCAGCCTCGCGGGGGGGGAGGAGACCCAGTACTTC. Translation gives CASSLAGGEETQYF.

V gene TRBV28 combines with J gene TRBJ1-5; TRBD1 might be the D (5 bases). Looked up from germline, CDR1 is MDHEN and CDR2 is SYDVKM. Trimming stripped 5 bases from V and 2 bases from J, with 13 bases between. The CDR3 loop spans 15 amino acids. The CDR3 bases are TGTGCCAGCAGTGACGGCAGGGTTGGCAATCAGCCCCAGCATTTT. Encoded protein: CASSDGRVGNQPQHF.

V usage is TRBV3-1 (or the pseudogene TRBV3-2) and J usage is TRBJ1-4; tentative D call: TRBD1 (6 bases). Looked up from germline, CDR1 is LGHDT and CDR2 is YNNKEL (reference sequence). This CDR3 is 15 amino acids long. The germline V and J ends were trimmed by 3 bases and 4 bases, with 12 bases remaining between them. Here the CDR3 DNA reads TGTGCCAGCAGCCACAGACAGGATTATAATGAAAAACTGTTTTTT. Its protein product is CASSHRQDYNEKLFF.

The chain employs TRBV7-8 and TRBJ1-5, with D possibly matching TRBD1 (6 bases). Germline V gene lookup returns CDR1 SGHVS and CDR2 FQNEAQ. The CDR3 spans 16 residues. Between the trimmed V and J ends, which lost 0 bases and 3 bases, there was a span of 12 bases. The CDR3 bases are TGTGCCAGCAGCTTAGCTTGGGGGGCCCTCAATCAGCCCCAGCATTTT. It is translated as CASSLAWGALNQPQHF.

The chain links TRBV2 to TRBJ2-1; weak D call: TRBD2 (6 bases). This CDR3 region has 15 residues. Germline CDR1 reads SNHLY; CDR2 reads FYNNEI. V lost 9 bases to trimming and J lost 0 bases, with 15 bases between them. The CDR3 coding sequence is TGTGCCAGTCAATGGGGGAGGAGCTCCTACAATGAGCAGTTCTTC. Translation: CASQWGRSSYNEQFF. Drawing the rest from reference TRBV2 and TRBJ2-1, the complete variable domain is EPEVTQTPSHQVTQMGQEVILRCVPISNHLYFYWYRQILGQKVEFLVSFYNNEISEKSEIFDDQFSVERPDGSNFTLKIRSTKLEDSAMYFCASQWGRSSYNEQFFGPGTRLTVL.

The V and J genes are TRBV12-3 or TRBV12-4 and TRBJ1-2; D unresolved. The V end was cut by 3 bases, the J end by 8 bases, with 10 bases between. The CDR3 has 12 amino acids. The CDR3 DNA is TGTGCCAGCAGTTTCGTCGGAATAGGCTACACCTTC. Encoded protein: CASSFVGIGYTF.

This chain joins TRBV6-5 and TRBJ2-1, with 10 bases that match TRBD2. The germline V gene encodes CDR1 MNHEY and CDR2 SVGAGI. This CDR3 comprises 15 residues. The J segment lost 6 bases and the V segment lost 7 bases, leaving 9 bases of the junction unmatched. The CDR3 loop is CASTLIAGGFNEQFF. The CDR3 nucleotides are TGTGCCAGCACCCTAATAGCGGGGGGCTTCAATGAGCAGTTCTTC.

A single count supports this clone. This chain uses TRBV14 with TRBJ1-2, with unresolved D. Per germline, CDR1 SGHDN and CDR2 FVKESK. With 3 bases removed from V and 5 bases from J, the gap between germline ends came to 16 bases. The CDR3 runs 15 residues. CDR3 amino acids: CASSQVADPPYGYTF. CDR3 DNA sequence: TGTGCCAGCAGCCAGGTGGCAGATCCCCCATATGGCTACACCTTC.

The chain couples TRBV11-3 to TRBJ2-2; D is unresolved. Germline loops: CDR1 SGHNT, CDR2 YENEEA. CDR3 size: 13 residues. V dropped 4 bases and J dropped 6 bases, with 9 bases sitting between them. CDR3 in amino acids: CASSSGPAGELFF. In DNA, the CDR3 is TGTGCCAGCAGCTCGGGTCCCGCCGGGGAGCTGTTTTTT.

This clone was seen only once. The rearrangement links TRBV9 to TRBJ2-1; D not resolved. Germline values: CDR1 SGDLS, CDR2 YYNGEE. The CDR3 length is 14 residues. V was shortened by 0 bases and J by 9 bases, with 13 bases between the two germline ends. As DNA, the CDR3 is TGTGCCAGCAGCGTAGGTAATAGGCTTGCTGAGCAGTTCTTC. It yields the protein CASSVGNRLAEQFF.

The count of this clone is one. The V and J genes are TRBV19 and TRBJ2-3; 7 bases map to TRBD1. CDR3 size: 13 residues. Losses at the gene ends were 3 bases for V and 4 bases for J; bases not matched to a gene: 1. Germline lookup yields CDR1 LNHDA and CDR2 SQIVND (reference sequence). CDR3 protein: CASSITGADTQYF. The CDR3 DNA reads as TGTGCCAGTAGTATCACAGGGGCAGATACGCAGTATTTT.

The chain has TRBV7-8 and TRBJ2-3, with D tentatively TRBD1 or TRBD2 (5 bases each). The CDR3 extends over 14 amino acids. Deletions cut 4 bases from V and 0 bases from J, with 8 bases between. The germline V gene encodes CDR1 SGHVS and CDR2 FQNEAQ. CDR3 loop: CASSSGPSTDTQYF. CDR3 sequence (DNA): TGTGCCAGCAGCTCGGGACCGAGCACAGATACGCAGTATTTT.

This chain joins TRBV4-3 and TRBJ2-7, with a tentative D call TRBD2 (5 bases). The CDR3 runs 14 residues. Germline lookup yields CDR1 LGHNA and CDR2 YSLEER. V lost 0 bases and J lost 2, with 8 bases in between. As DNA, the CDR3 is TGCGCCAGCAGCCAAGACCGGGGTACCTACGAGCAGTACTTC. Protein: CASSQDRGTYEQYF.

This clone was seen just once. The chain uses TRBV10-3 and TRBJ2-6, with D possibly being TRBD1 (5 bases). V shed 8 bases and J shed 1 base, with 9 bases lying between them. The CDR3 is 14 amino acids. The germline CDR1 and CDR2 sequences are ENHRY and SYGVKD. CDR3 sequence: CAIADRSGANVLTF. DNA for the CDR3: TGTGCCATCGCCGACAGATCTGGGGCCAACGTCCTGACTTTC.